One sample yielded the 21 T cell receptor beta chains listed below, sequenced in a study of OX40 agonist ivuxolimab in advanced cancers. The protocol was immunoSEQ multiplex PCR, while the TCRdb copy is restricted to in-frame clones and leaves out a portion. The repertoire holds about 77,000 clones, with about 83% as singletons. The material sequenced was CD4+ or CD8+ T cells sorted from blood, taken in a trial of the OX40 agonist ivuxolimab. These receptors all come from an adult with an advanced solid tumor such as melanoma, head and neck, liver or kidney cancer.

The CDR3 DNA reads TGTGCCAGCAGTCTACGGCCGGGAAACACCATATATTTT. It encodes CASSLRPGNTIYF. The chain is built from TRBV2 and TRBJ1-3; D gene unclear. The CDR3 sequence is 13 residues long. Germline assignment: CDR1 SNHLY and CDR2 FYNNEI. Trimming left V 5 bases short and J 4 bases short, with 9 bases between.

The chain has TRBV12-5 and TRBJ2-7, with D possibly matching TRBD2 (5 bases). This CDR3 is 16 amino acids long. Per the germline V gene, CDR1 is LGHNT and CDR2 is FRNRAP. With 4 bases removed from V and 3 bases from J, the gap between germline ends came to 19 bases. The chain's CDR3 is CASGSGKGSRGYEQYF. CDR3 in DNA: TGTGCTAGTGGTTCGGGGAAGGGCTCGAGAGGCTACGAGCAGTACTTC. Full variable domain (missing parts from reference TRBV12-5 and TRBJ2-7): DARVTQTPRHKVTEMGQEVTMRCQPILGHNTVFWYRQTMMQGLELLAYFRNRAPLDDSGMPKDRFSAEMPDATLATLKIQPSEPRDSAVYFCASGSGKGSRGYEQYFGPGTRLTVT.

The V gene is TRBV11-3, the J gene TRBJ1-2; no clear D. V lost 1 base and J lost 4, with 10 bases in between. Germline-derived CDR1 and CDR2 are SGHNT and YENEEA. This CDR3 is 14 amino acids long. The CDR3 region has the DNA TGTGCCAGCAGCTTAGGATGGCAGGCCTATGGCTACACCTTC. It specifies CASSLGWQAYGYTF.

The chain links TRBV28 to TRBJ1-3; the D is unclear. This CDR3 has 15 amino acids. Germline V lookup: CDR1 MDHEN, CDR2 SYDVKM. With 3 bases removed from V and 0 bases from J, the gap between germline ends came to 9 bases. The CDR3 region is CASSLSWSSGNTIYF. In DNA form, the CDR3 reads TGTGCCAGCAGTTTGTCCTGGAGCTCTGGAAACACCATATATTTT.

CDR3 loop: CASSEGTGSGNTIYF. CDR3 bases: TGTGCCAGCAGTGAGGGTACAGGGTCCGGAAACACCATATATTTT. V is TRBV6-1 and J is TRBJ1-3, with D maybe TRBD1 (6 bases). In germline, CDR1 is MNHNS, CDR2 SASEGT. This CDR3 contains 15 residues. V lost 3 bases and J 4 bases, leaving 13 bases between the germline ends.

CDR3 in amino acids: CASSFGTGGDQPQHF. In DNA, the CDR3 is TGTGCCAGCAGCTTTGGCACAGGGGGCGATCAGCCCCAGCATTTT. The chain has TRBV7-6 and TRBJ1-5; 9 nucleotides match TRBD1. V trimming: 3 bases; J trimming: 5 bases; junction bases outside the gene matches: 5. Germline V gives CDR1 SGHVS, CDR2 FNYEAQ. The CDR3 sequence is 15 residues long.

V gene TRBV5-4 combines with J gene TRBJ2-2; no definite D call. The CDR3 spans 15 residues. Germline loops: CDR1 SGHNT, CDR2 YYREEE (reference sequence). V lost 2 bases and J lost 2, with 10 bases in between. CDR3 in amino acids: CASSLGTPNTGELFF. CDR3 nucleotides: TGTGCCAGCAGCTTAGGCACACCCAACACCGGGGAGCTGTTTTTT.

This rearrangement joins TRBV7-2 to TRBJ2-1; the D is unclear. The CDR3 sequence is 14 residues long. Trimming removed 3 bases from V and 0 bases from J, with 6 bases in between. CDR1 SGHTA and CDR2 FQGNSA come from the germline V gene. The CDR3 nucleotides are TGTGCCAGCAGCTTTCCCAGCTCCTACAATGAGCAGTTCTTC. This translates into CASSFPSSYNEQFF.

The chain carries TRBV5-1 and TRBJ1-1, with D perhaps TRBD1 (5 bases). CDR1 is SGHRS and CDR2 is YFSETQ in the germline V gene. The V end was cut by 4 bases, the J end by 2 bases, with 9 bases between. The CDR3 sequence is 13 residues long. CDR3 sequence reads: CASSPQGNTEAFF. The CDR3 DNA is TGCGCCAGCAGCCCCCAGGGTAACACTGAAGCTTTCTTT. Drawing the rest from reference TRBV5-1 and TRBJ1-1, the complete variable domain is KAGVTQTPRYLIKTRGQQVTLSCSPISGHRSVSWYQQTPGQGLQFLFEYFSETQRNKGNFPGRFSGRQFSNSRSEMNVSTLELGDSALYLCASSPQGNTEAFFGQGTRLTVV.

CDR3 amino acids: CASSSPEGGSYEQYF. In DNA form, the CDR3 reads TGTGCCAGCAGCTCCCCGGAGGGGGGCTCCTACGAGCAGTACTTC. The V and J genes are TRBV7-9 and TRBJ2-7; TRBD1 or TRBD2 may be the D gene (6 bases each). Germline lookup yields CDR1 SEHNR and CDR2 FQNEAQ (reference sequence). Trimming shortened V by 4 bases and J by 0 bases, and 13 bases separated the two germline ends. This CDR3 has 15 residues. The entire variable domain, with the rest obtained from reference TRBV7-9 and TRBJ2-7, is as follows: DTGVSQNPRHKITKRGQNVTFRCDPISEHNRLYWYRQTLGQGPEFLTYFQNEAQLEKSRLLSDRFSAERPKGSFSTLEIQRTEQGDSAMYLCASSSPEGGSYEQYFGPGTRLTVT.

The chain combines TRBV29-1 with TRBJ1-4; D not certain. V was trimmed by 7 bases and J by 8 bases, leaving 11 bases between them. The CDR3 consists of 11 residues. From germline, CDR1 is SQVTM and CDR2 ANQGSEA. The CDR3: CSATTWEKLFF. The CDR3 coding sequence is TGCAGCGCCACGACCTGGGAAAAACTGTTTTTT.

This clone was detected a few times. The chain's CDR3 is CSARDNEQFF. Written as DNA, the CDR3 is TGCAGTGCTAGAGACAATGAGCAGTTCTTC. V gene TRBV20-1 combines with J gene TRBJ2-1; D gene unclear. The V and J ends lost 0 bases and 6 bases respectively, with 0 bases between them. The CDR3 runs to 10 residues. Per the germline V gene, CDR1 is DFQATT and CDR2 is SNEGSKA (reference sequence).

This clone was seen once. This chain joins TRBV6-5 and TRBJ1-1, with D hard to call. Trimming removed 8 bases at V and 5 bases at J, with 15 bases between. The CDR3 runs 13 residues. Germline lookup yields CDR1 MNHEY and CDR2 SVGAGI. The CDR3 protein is CASLRTSGTEAFF. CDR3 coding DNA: TGTGCCAGCCTCAGGACCTCGGGGACTGAAGCTTTCTTT.

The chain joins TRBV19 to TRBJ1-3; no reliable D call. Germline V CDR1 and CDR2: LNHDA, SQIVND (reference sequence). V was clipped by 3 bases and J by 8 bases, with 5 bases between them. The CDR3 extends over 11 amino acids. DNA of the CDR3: TGTGCCAGTAGTATGGAGGACACCATATATTTT. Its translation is CASSMEDTIYF.

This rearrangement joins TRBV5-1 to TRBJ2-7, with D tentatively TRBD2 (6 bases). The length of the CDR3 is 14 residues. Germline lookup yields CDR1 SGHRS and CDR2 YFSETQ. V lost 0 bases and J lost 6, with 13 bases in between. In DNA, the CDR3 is TGCGCCAGCAGCTTGGATGGAGGGACGGGCGAGCAGTACTTC. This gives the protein CASSLDGGTGEQYF.

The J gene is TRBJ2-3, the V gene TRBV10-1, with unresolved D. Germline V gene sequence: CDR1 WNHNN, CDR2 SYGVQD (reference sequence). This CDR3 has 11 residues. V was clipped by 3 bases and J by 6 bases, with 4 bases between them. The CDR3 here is CASSEEDTQYF. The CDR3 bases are TGCGCCAGCAGTGAAGAGGATACGCAGTATTTT.

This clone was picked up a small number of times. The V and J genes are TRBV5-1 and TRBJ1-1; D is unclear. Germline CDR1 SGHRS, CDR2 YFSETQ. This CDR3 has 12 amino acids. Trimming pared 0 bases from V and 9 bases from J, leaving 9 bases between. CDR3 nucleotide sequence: TGCGCCAGCAGCTTGGGGCCGCGCCAAGCTTTCTTT. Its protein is CASSLGPRQAFF.

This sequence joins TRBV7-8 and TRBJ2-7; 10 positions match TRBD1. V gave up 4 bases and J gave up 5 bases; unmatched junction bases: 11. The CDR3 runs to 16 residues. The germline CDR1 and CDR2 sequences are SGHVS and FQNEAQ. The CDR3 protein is CASSSSPGTGVDEQYF. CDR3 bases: TGTGCCAGCAGCTCATCTCCCGGGACAGGGGTAGACGAGCAGTACTTC.

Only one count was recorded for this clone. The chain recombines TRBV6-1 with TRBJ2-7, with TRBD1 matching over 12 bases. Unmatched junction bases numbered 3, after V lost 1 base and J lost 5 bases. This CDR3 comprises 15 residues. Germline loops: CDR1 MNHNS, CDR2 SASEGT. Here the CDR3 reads CASSEGGTGGHEQYF. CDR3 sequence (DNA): TGTGCCAGCAGTGAAGGGGGGACAGGGGGCCACGAGCAGTACTTC.

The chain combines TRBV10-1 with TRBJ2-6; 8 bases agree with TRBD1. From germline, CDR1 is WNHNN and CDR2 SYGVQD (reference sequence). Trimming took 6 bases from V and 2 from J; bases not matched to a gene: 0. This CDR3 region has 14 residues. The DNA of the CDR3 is TGCGCCAGCAGGACAGGGGCTGGGGCCAACGTCCTGACTTTC. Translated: CASRTGAGANVLTF.

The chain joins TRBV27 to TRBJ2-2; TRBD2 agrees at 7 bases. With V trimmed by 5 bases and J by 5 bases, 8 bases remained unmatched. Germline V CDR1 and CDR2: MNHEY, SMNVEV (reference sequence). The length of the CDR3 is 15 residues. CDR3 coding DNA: TGTGCCAGCAGTCGGCGGGAGCCGCGGACCGGGGAGCTGTTTTTT. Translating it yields CASSRREPRTGELFF.